The 3 T cell receptor beta chains below come from one sample, sequenced in a study of cytomegalovirus exposure and HLA in healthy donors. Researchers ran the PCR with 60 Vbeta and 13 Jbeta primers. TCRdb keeps only in-frame clones here, not all; method: immunoSEQ multiplex PCR. The sample has roughly 120,000 clones, 80% seen once. The source material was PBMCs. The origin of the receptors is a male donor in good health and CMV-seronegative.

There are a few counts of this clone. A read error may account for a junction end that differs from germline. The J gene is TRBJ2-4, the V gene TRBV9; D ambiguous. From germline, CDR1 is SGDLS and CDR2 YYNGEE. The CDR3 contains 15 residues. CDR3 residues: CASSPQTVTKNSQYF. The CDR3 bases are TGTGCCAGCAGCCCACAGACGGTTACCAAAAACAGTCAGTACTTC.

The CDR3 region has the DNA TGTGCCAGCAGCTCTACTAGCGGGGGGGCCTTTGAGCAGTTCTTC. It is translated as CASSSTSGGAFEQFF. The V and J genes are TRBV7-6 and TRBJ2-1; TRBD2 matches at 13 bases. The CDR3 covers 15 residues. Germline V gives CDR1 SGHVS, CDR2 FNYEAQ. The V segment lost 4 bases and the J segment 9 bases; nucleotides outside the gene matches: 6.

The V and J genes are TRBV2 and TRBJ2-1; a possible D gene is TRBD1 (6 bases). The CDR3 extends over 17 amino acids. Germline CDR1 reads SNHLY; CDR2 reads FYNNEI. Between the trimmed V and J ends, which lost 3 bases and 2 bases, there was a span of 17 bases. The CDR3 sequence is CASSEDREGVPYNEQFF. The CDR3 bases are TGTGCCAGCAGTGAGGACAGAGAAGGGGTCCCCTACAATGAGCAGTTCTTC.